Here is one T cell receptor beta chain with its context. The data belong to a study of blood T cell repertoires in COVID-19. The germline V gene encodes CDR1 SGDLS and CDR2 YYNGEE. The V and J ends lost 0 bases and 5 bases respectively, with 11 bases between them. The CDR3 consists of 15 residues. Sequencing was performed with immunoSEQ multiplex PCR; in TCRdb, only in-frame clones are kept and a portion is missing. The table includes 50,000 to 60,000 clones, 81% detected once. V gene TRBV9 combines with J gene TRBJ2-2, with D possibly TRBD2 on 5 matching bases. The sequence came from a woman at least 80 years old with COVID-19, enrolled during active disease. The sample taken for sequencing was peripheral blood. The CDR3 sequence is CASSVVRTGTGELFF. The CDR3 DNA follows: TGTGCCAGCAGCGTAGTACGGACGGGGACCGGGGAGCTGTTTTTT.